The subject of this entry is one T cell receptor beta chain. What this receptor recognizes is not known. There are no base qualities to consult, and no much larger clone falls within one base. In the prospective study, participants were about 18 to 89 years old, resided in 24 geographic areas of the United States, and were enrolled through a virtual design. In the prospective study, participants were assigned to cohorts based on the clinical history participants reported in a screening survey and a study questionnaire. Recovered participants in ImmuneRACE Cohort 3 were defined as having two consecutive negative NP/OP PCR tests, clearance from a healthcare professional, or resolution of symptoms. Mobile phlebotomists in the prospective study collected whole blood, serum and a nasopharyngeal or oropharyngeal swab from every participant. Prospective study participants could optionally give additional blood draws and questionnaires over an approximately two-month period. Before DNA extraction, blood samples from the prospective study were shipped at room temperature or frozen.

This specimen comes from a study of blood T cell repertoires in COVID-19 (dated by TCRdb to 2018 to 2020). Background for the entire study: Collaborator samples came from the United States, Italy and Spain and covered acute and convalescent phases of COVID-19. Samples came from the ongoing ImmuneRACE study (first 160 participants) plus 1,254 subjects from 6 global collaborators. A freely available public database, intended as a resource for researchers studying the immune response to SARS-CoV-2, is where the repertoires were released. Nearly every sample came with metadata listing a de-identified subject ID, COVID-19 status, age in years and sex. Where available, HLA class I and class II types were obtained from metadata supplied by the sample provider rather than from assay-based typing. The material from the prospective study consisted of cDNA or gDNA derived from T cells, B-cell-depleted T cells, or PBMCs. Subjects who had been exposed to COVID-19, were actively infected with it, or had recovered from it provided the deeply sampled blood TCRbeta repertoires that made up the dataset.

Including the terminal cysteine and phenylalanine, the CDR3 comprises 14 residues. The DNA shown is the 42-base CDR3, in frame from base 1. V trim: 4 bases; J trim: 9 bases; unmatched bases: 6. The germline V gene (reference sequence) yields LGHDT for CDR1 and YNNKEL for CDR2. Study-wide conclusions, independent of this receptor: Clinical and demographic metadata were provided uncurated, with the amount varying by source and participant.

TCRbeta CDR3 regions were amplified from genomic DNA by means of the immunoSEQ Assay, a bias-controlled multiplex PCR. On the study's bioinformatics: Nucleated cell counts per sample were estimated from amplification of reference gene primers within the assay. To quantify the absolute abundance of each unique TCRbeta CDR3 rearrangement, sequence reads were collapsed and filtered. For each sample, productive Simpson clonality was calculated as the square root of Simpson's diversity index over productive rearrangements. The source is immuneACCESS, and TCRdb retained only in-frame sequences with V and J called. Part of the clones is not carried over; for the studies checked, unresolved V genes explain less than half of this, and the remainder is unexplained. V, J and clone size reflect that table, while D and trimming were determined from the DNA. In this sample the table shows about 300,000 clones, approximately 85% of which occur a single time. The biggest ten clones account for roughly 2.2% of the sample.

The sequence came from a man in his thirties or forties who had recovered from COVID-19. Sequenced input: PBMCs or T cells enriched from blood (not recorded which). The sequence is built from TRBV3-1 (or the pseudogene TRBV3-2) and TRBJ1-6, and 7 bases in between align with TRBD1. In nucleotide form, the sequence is TGTGCCAGCAGCCTCGGGACAGCTACTTCACCCCTCCACTTT. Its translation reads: CASSLGTATSPLHF.